This T cell receptor beta chain was sequenced during a study of cytomegalovirus exposure and HLA in healthy donors. Study results and limitations: Reportedly, cytomegalovirus status was diagnosed with high sensitivity and specificity.

The PCR made use of 60 Vbeta and 13 Jbeta primers. Sequencing was performed with immunoSEQ multiplex PCR; in TCRdb, only in-frame clones are kept and a portion is missing. The table includes under 150,000 clones, about 74% detected once. As for this clone: Its antigen remains unidentified.

Germline values: CDR1 GTSNPN, CDR2 SVGIG (reference sequence). The CDR3 runs 13 residues. With 4 bases removed from V and 6 bases from J, the gap between germline ends came to 13 bases. The chain joins TRBV30 to TRBJ1-5; D remains unclear. The receptor's source is a woman aged 35 to 49 in good health and CMV-seronegative. Specimen: PBMCs. Here the CDR3 reads CAWTGQAGQPQHF. In nucleotides, the CDR3 is TGTGCCTGGACGGGTCAAGCCGGTCAGCCCCAGCATTTT.